These 3 T cell receptor beta chains share one sample of origin, sequenced in a study of T cell repertoires in cytomegalovirus infection. Using its own MiXCR run on the reads, TCRdb lists one record per CDR3 protein. The sample carries roughly 500,000 distinct CDR3 sequences, about 42% recorded once. What these receptors recognize is not known. The sample here was cultured PBMCs, taken from culture after CMV antigen stimulation. The receptors were sampled from a human donor in good health (CMV status not recorded). Some clones in this sample may be carry-over from other donors' samples.

In its sample, this clonotype was seen many times. The V gene is TRBV7-2, the J gene TRBJ2-5, with 9 bases aligning to TRBD2. The CDR3 contains 14 residues. Germline trimming cut 5 bases from V and 3 bases from J; bases unmatched to any gene: 4. CDR1 SGHTA and CDR2 FQGNSA come from the germline V gene. CDR3 loop: CASSGGLAEETQYF. The CDR3 DNA follows: TGTGCCAGCAGCGGGGGACTAGCTGAAGAGACCCAGTACTTC.

The chain employs TRBV12-3 or TRBV12-4 and TRBJ1-1; D gene ambiguous. This CDR3 has 11 residues. Trimming removed 2 bases at V and 6 bases at J, with 4 bases between. Here the CDR3 reads CASSLSAEAFF. In DNA, the CDR3 is TGTGCCAGCAGTTTATCGGCTGAAGCTTTCTTT.

The chain combines TRBV7-8 with TRBJ1-5; D perhaps matches TRBD1 (6 bases). From germline, CDR1 is SGHVS and CDR2 FQNEAQ. With 1 base removed from V and 6 bases from J, the gap between germline ends came to 16 bases. The CDR3 runs to 16 residues. The CDR3 loop is CASSLGDNSRSQPQHF. CDR3 nucleotides: TGTGCCAGCAGCTTAGGGGACAACTCGAGGAGTCAGCCCCAGCATTTT.